These T cell receptor beta chains were read from a single sample in a study of shared clonotypes between healthy human individuals. Assay: immunoSEQ multiplex PCR; the TCRdb copy retains only in-frame clones and omits some. The table includes approximately 320,000 clones, more than 75% detected once. Sequencing was carried out using memory CD8+ T cells sorted from blood. These receptors originate from a man between 18 and 35 years old in good health. CDR3s include the opening cysteine and the closing phenylalanine or tryptophan. The order of the fields is D gene, J gene, V gene, clone size, CDR3 protein, CDR3 DNA. A D gene is named only where the DNA matches it firmly. Where a row states a size, it is once, few, many or the class of an expanded clone; other rows omit it.

NA	TRBJ2-2	TRBV9	NA	CASSVGAANTGELFF	TGTGCCAGCAGCGTCGGAGCCGCGAACACCGGGGAGCTGTTTTTT
NA	TRBJ2-1	TRBV2	NA	CATEGGPYNEQFF	TGTGCCACGGAAGGGGGGCCCTACAATGAGCAGTTCTTC
TRBD2	TRBJ2-1	TRBV4-1	NA	CASSGGGRPNSYNEQFF	TGCGCCAGCAGCGGCGGCGGGAGGCCGAACTCCTACAATGAGCAGTTCTTC
NA	TRBJ2-7	TRBV7-9	NA	CASRLGQGPAYEQYF	TGTGCCAGCAGACTAGGGCAGGGCCCTGCCTACGAGCAGTACTTC
NA	TRBJ2-7	TRBV28	many	CASTRTQGGYEQYF	TGTGCCAGCACCAGGACTCAGGGCGGCTACGAGCAGTACTTC
NA	TRBJ2-5	TRBV19	NA	CASSIAFQETQYF	TGTGCCAGTAGTATTGCGTTTCAAGAGACCCAGTACTTC
TRBD1	TRBJ2-7	TRBV7-2	NA	CASSFVGTGQGYEQYF	TGTGCCAGCAGCTTCGTCGGGACAGGGCAAGGGTACGAGCAGTACTTC
TRBD1	TRBJ2-2	TRBV7-2	NA	CASSLGRGRSAGELFF	TGTGCCAGCAGCTTAGGCAGGGGGCGGTCGGCCGGGGAGCTGTTTTTT
NA	TRBJ1-1	TRBV7-6	NA	CASSLAPAGGTEAFF	TGTGCCAGCAGCTTAGCGCCGGCGGGAGGGACTGAAGCTTTCTTT
NA	TRBJ2-1	TRBV11-2	NA	CASSLVGFSNEQFF	TGTGCCAGCAGCTTAGTTGGGTTCAGCAATGAGCAGTTCTTC
NA	TRBJ1-2	TRBV5-4	NA	CASSRGPSRYGYTF	TGTGCCAGCAGCCGAGGACCTAGCCGGTATGGCTACACCTTC
NA	TRBJ1-2	TRBV7-9	NA	CASSVEVGYGYTF	TGTGCCAGCAGCGTTGAGGTGGGCTATGGCTACACCTTC
TRBD2	TRBJ2-1	TRBV7-2	NA	CASSLWGRERDEQFF	TGTGCCAGCAGCTTATGGGGGAGGGAAAGGGATGAGCAGTTCTTC
TRBD2	TRBJ2-7	TRBV7-9	NA	CASSDVAAGGPYEQYF	TGTGCCAGCAGCGACGTGGCAGCGGGAGGGCCCTACGAGCAGTACTTC
TRBD2	TRBJ2-3	TRBV2	NA	CASSSPIRPGLASDTQYF	TGTGCCAGCAGTTCACCAATACGTCCGGGACTAGCCTCAGATACGCAGTATTTT
TRBD1	TRBJ2-5	TRBV4-2	NA	CASSQVGTAGQGTQYF	TGTGCCAGCAGCCAAGTTGGGACAGCGGGACAGGGGACCCAGTACTTC
NA	TRBJ1-3	TRBV28	few	CASSTPAGGGNTIYF	TGTGCCAGCTCTACTCCTGCAGGCGGTGGAAACACCATATATTTT
NA	TRBJ2-5	TRBV7-8	few	CASSTGLRGPQETQYF	TGTGCCAGCAGCACCGGGTTGCGGGGCCCCCAAGAGACCCAGTACTTC
NA	TRBJ1-1	TRBV7-9	NA	CASSFGGRNTEAFF	TGTGCCAGCAGCTTCGGGGGCCGGAACACTGAAGCTTTCTTT
NA	TRBJ2-1	TRBV5-4	NA	CASSWKDDSSYNEQFF	TGTGCCAGCAGCTGGAAGGACGACAGCTCCTACAATGAGCAGTTCTTC
NA	TRBJ1-1	TRBV6-6	once	CASSPSKGTPGTEAFF	TGTGCCAGCAGTCCTTCTAAAGGGACACCCGGCACTGAAGCTTTCTTT
NA	TRBJ1-5	TRBV5-1	NA	CASSLLGPQGPQHF	TGCGCCAGCAGCCTACTAGGGCCTCAAGGGCCCCAGCATTTT
NA	TRBJ2-5	TRBV30	NA	CAWSPGQEAETQYF	TGTGCCTGGAGTCCGGGGCAGGAGGCGGAGACCCAGTACTTC
TRBD1	TRBJ1-4	TRBV27	NA	CASSLTGVGYEKLFF	TGTGCCAGCAGTCTCACAGGGGTGGGATACGAAAAACTGTTTTTT
NA	TRBJ1-6	TRBV7-9	NA	CASSLVTGLNSPLHF	TGTGCCAGCAGCTTAGTAACGGGGCTGAACTCACCCCTCCACTTT
NA	TRBJ2-7	TRBV6-6	NA	CASMGIGGAEQYF	TGTGCCAGCATGGGTATCGGGGGCGCCGAGCAGTACTTC
NA	TRBJ2-7	TRBV11-3	NA	CASSFLEGEQYF	TGTGCCAGCAGCTTTCTGGAGGGGGAGCAGTACTTC
NA	TRBJ2-1	TRBV5-8	NA	CASSLEIGNEQFF	TGTGCCAGCAGCTTGGAAATAGGCAATGAGCAGTTCTTC
NA	TRBJ1-5	TRBV7-9	NA	CASSPGGRRSNQPQHF	TGTGCCAGCAGCCCGGGGGGAAGACGGAGCAATCAGCCCCAGCATTTT
TRBD2	TRBJ2-3	TRBV5-4	NA	CASSVLAGGPTDTQYF	TGTGCCAGCAGCGTTCTAGCGGGAGGGCCGACAGATACGCAGTATTTT
NA	TRBJ1-1	TRBV25-1	once	CASSVLGSEAFF	TGTGCCAGCAGTGTGTTGGGAAGTGAAGCTTTCTTT
NA	TRBJ1-1	TRBV27	many	CASSLQGLHTEAFF	TGTGCCAGCAGTTTACAGGGTCTACACACTGAAGCTTTCTTT
NA	TRBJ2-2	TRBV29-1	NA	CSVRQGGAGELFF	TGCAGCGTTCGACAGGGAGGGGCCGGGGAGCTGTTTTTT
NA	TRBJ2-1	TRBV30	NA	CAWRGPSSYNEQFF	TGTGCCTGGAGAGGACCGAGCTCCTACAATGAGCAGTTCTTC
TRBD2	TRBJ2-7	TRBV29-1	NA	CSVESGSNEQYF	TGCAGCGTTGAAAGCGGGAGTAACGAGCAGTACTTC
NA	TRBJ1-6	TRBV6-5	NA	CASSDDKRNSPLHF	TGTGCCAGCAGCGACGATAAGAGGAATTCACCCCTCCACTTT
NA	TRBJ2-2	TRBV4-3	NA	CASSQDSNTGELFF	TGCGCCAGCAGCCAAGATTCTAACACCGGGGAGCTGTTTTTT
NA	TRBJ2-7	TRBV7-9	NA	CASSSDRDFTYEQYF	TGTGCCAGCAGCTCAGACCGGGACTTCACCTACGAGCAGTACTTC
NA	TRBJ1-1	TRBV28	NA	CASSLVGSEAFF	TGTGCCAGCAGTTTAGTAGGTTCTGAAGCTTTCTTT
NA	TRBJ1-2	TRBV5-6	NA	CASSLEGVGANYGYTF	TGTGCCAGCAGCTTGGAAGGGGTGGGGGCTAACTATGGCTACACCTTC
TRBD1	TRBJ2-3	TRBV6-5	NA	CASSLWTGGTDTQYF	TGTGCCAGCAGTCTTTGGACAGGGGGCACAGATACGCAGTATTTT